This T cell receptor beta chain was profiled in a study of cytomegalovirus exposure and HLA in healthy donors (dated by TCRdb to about 2017). Describing the broader study: A later analysis indicated that the 120 validation repertoires were generated on the platform also employed for the 720 or so repertoires of the first cohort. Along with the approximately 700-subject first cohort, a separate validation cohort of 120 different subjects was used. The study combined high-throughput TCR immunosequencing, statistical association of individual TCRs with disease status, and machine learning to predict cytomegalovirus infection status. The study aimed to test whether signatures of past pathogen exposure could be identified by cataloging public T cell receptors.

Study-wide conclusions, independent of this receptor: A later analysis lacked HLA typing for the validation cohort, so it scored co-occurrence in that cohort across all 120 repertoires. Cytomegalovirus status was reported to be diagnosed by the classifier with high specificity and sensitivity in both the original and validation cohorts. The study gave a list of roughly 150 TCR beta chains associated with cytomegalovirus. Three of the identified cytomegalovirus-associated TCR beta chains were confirmed in vitro to be specific for cytomegalovirus antigens. According to the authors, the approach could potentially be generalized to other disease states and immunological phenotypes. Most TCR sequences were seen in very few donors, while some public TCRs were found in many individuals. Subsequent analysis determined that TCRs grouped into clusters in the first cohort also showed a tendency toward co-occurrence across the roughly 120 validation repertoires, and 85% to 95% of cluster scores exceeded 0.

Notes on this clone: The target of this receptor is not known. Per-nucleotide qualities are absent, and no much larger clonotype sits a single base away.

Library preparation used the immunoSEQ multiplex PCR assay. On the authors' methods: A statistical classification framework was built to diagnose cytomegalovirus status from the catalog of TCR beta chain sequences. TCRdb obtained this table from immuneACCESS and retained in-frame rearrangements with V and J assigned. These tables miss some clones; where compared with another copy, unresolved V genes account for less than half of the shortfall, and the remainder is unexplained. Clone size and the V and J calls come from that table; the DNA yielded D and trimming. The sample contains approximately 120,000 clones, roughly 90% of them found a single time. The top ten clones comprise about 2% of the sample. The donors belonged to the validation cohort of about 120 subjects, which was separate from the approximately 700-subject first cohort. Unmatched junction bases come to 3, with V trimmed by 5 bases and J by 6 bases. The CDR3 runs 15 residues from the cysteine to the phenylalanine. The read is trimmed to its CDR3 DNA, 45 bases read in frame from base 1. CDR1 is given as SGHAT and CDR2 as FQNNGV, both from the germline V gene.

The sequence derives from a woman aged 18-29 years in good health and CMV-seronegative. Sequencing was done on a sample of PBMCs. This sequence uses TRBV11-2 and TRBJ2-1; 14 nucleotides in the junction match TRBD2. In nucleotides, the sequence is TGTGCCAGCAGCCCCGGACTAGCGGGAGGCAATGAGCAGTTCTTC. The encoded protein is CASSPGLAGGNEQFF. This CDR3, with the reference TRBV11-2 and TRBJ2-1 proteins standing in past its ends, gives the full variable domain EAGVAQSPRYKIIEKRQSVAFWCNPISGHATLYWYQQILGQGPKLLIQFQNNGVVDDSQLPKDRFSAERLKGVDSTLKIQPAKLEDSAVYLCASSPGLAGGNEQFFGPGTRLTVL.